Following are 13 T cell receptor beta chains from one sample sequenced in a study of graft-versus-host responses after intestinal transplantation. The antigens of these receptors remain unknown. Profiling relied on immunoSEQ multiplex PCR, and the TCRdb table lists in-frame clones only, not all of them. The sample shows about 81,000 clones, approximately 90% of them seen only once. Specimen: unstimulated CD4+ T cells sorted from spleen or lymph node cells, collected before transplant. Receptors were obtained from a human donor who was the organ donor for an intestinal transplant.

The count of this clone is one. The chain couples TRBV25-1 to TRBJ2-4, with 9 bases aligning to TRBD1. The V gene end was trimmed by 4 bases and the J gene end by 10 bases; junction bases not matched to a gene: 8. From germline, CDR1 is MGHDK and CDR2 SYGVNS. The CDR3 contains 14 residues. The CDR3 coding sequence is TGTGCCAGCAGTGGCTGGGACAGGGCGAGAATTCAGTACTTC. It specifies CASSGWDRARIQYF.

The chain couples TRBV18 to TRBJ2-4; 13 nucleotides agree with TRBD2. After removal of 6 bases from V and 8 bases from J, the junction contained 13 bases not matched to a gene. Per germline, CDR1 KGHSH and CDR2 LQKENI. This CDR3 region has 17 residues. The CDR3 DNA reads as TGTGCCAGCTCGCCCAGACTAGCGGGAGGCCGTCAATACATTCAGTACTTC. Translated: CASSPRLAGGRQYIQYF.

V is TRBV5-1 and J is TRBJ1-1, with a possible D match to TRBD1 (5 bases). Trimming stripped 2 bases from V and 0 bases from J, with 11 bases between. Germline CDR1 SGHRS, CDR2 YFSETQ. The CDR3 length is 15 residues. In nucleotides, the CDR3 is TGCGCCAGCAGCTTTGGAACGGACATGAACACTGAAGCTTTCTTT. This translates into CASSFGTDMNTEAFF.

As DNA, the CDR3 is TGTGCCAGCAGCTTTCTAGCGGGAATCAGCACAGATACGCAGTATTTT. Translation gives CASSFLAGISTDTQYF. The chain joins TRBV11-3 to TRBJ2-3; 9 bases agree with TRBD2. Germline-derived CDR1 and CDR2 are SGHNT and YENEEA. V lost 3 bases and J lost 0; bases outside the gene matches: 4. The CDR3 contains 16 residues.

The chain employs TRBV2 and TRBJ2-2, with 9 bases lining up with TRBD1. Germline-derived CDR1 and CDR2 are SNHLY and FYNNEI. This CDR3 has 15 residues. Trimming cost V 7 bases and J 2 bases; bases outside gene matches: 5. In DNA form, the CDR3 reads TGTGCCAGCACGCGGGACAGGGCTAACACCGGGGAGCTGTTTTTT. This codes for CASTRDRANTGELFF.

About this clone itself: Other nucleotide sequences from this sample produce the same CDR3. The chain has TRBV6-5 and TRBJ1-2, with a weak D call TRBD1 (5 bases). The germline CDR1 and CDR2 sequences are MNHEY and SVGAGI. V lost 6 bases to trimming and J lost 1 base, with 12 bases between them. The CDR3 extends over 14 amino acids. For the CDR3, the DNA is TGTGCCAGCAGGACTAGTCAGGGTAACTATGGCTACACCTTC. It encodes CASRTSQGNYGYTF.

The rearrangement uses TRBV19 and TRBJ2-7; 7 nucleotides agree with TRBD1. The V and J ends lost 5 bases and 7 bases, in that order; junction bases with no gene match: 14. The CDR3 consists of 15 residues. CDR1 and CDR2 (germline): LNHDA, SQIVND (reference sequence). In DNA, the CDR3 is TGTGCCAGTAGTGATTCACAGGGGTCATTCCGGGAGCAGTACTTC. This translates into CASSDSQGSFREQYF. The full variable domain, in which reference TRBV19 and TRBJ2-7 provide the parts outside the CDR3, is DGGITQSPKYLFRKEGQNVTLSCEQNLNHDAMYWYRQDPGQGLRLIYYSQIVNDFQKGDIAEGYSVSREKKESFPLTVTSAQKNPTAFYLCASSDSQGSFREQYFGPGTRLTVT.

The table lists this clone with a count of one. This chain joins TRBV2 and TRBJ1-5; the match to TRBD1 covers 9 bases. The V gene's germline CDR1 is SNHLY and CDR2 FYNNEI. V was pared by 6 bases and J by 6 bases, with 18 bases of the junction left unmatched. The CDR3 is made up of 18 amino acids. CDR3 protein: CASREFPHRQGDVQPQHF. For the CDR3, the DNA is TGTGCCAGCAGGGAATTTCCTCATCGACAGGGGGACGTTCAGCCCCAGCATTTT.

This chain connects TRBV5-1 to TRBJ1-2; 11 bases align to TRBD1. The J segment lost 2 bases and the V segment lost 0 bases, leaving 9 bases of the junction unmatched. The CDR3 consists of 18 residues. Germline assignment: CDR1 SGHRS and CDR2 YFSETQ. CDR3 in amino acids: CASSLGPGQGVINYGYTF. The CDR3 DNA is TGCGCCAGCAGCTTGGGACCGGGACAGGGGGTAATAAACTATGGCTACACCTTC.

The chain employs TRBV2 and TRBJ1-2; D is ambiguous. Germline-derived CDR1 and CDR2 are SNHLY and FYNNEI. Trimming took 8 bases from V and 3 from J, leaving 13 bases between them. This CDR3 is built from 13 residues. DNA for the CDR3: TGTGCCAGCGCCACGGGTGTCGACTATGGCTACACCTTC. As protein: CASATGVDYGYTF.

The rearrangement uses TRBV12-5 and TRBJ1-6, with a weak D call TRBD1 (6 bases). Germline-derived CDR1 and CDR2 are LGHNT and FRNRAP. The CDR3 has 12 residues. As DNA, the CDR3 is TGTGCCAGCGGCTCAGGGGATTCACCCCTCCACTTT. Protein product: CASGSGDSPLHF.

This chain links TRBV11-1 with TRBJ2-3; 7 nucleotides line up with TRBD1. V was clipped by 1 base and J by 3 bases; unmatched bases: 1. Germline V CDR1 and CDR2: SGHAT, FQDESV (reference sequence). CDR3 length: 14 amino acids. DNA for the CDR3: TGTGCCAGCAGCTTAGGACAGGGAACAGATACGCAGTATTTT. Protein: CASSLGQGTDTQYF.

This chain joins TRBV7-2 and TRBJ1-1; 8 bases align to TRBD1. Unmatched junction bases numbered 2, after V lost 5 bases and J lost 0 bases. The CDR3 extends over 14 amino acids. CDR1 is SGHTA, CDR2 FQGNSA, per germline. CDR3 in DNA: TGTGCCAGCAGCCGGGACAGGTTGAACACTGAAGCTTTCTTT. Translation: CASSRDRLNTEAFF.